This TCR beta chain came from a study of T-cell reconstitution after alpha-beta-depleted transplantation in children. The sample holds many counts of this clonotype. No antigen is known for it. Points from the study as a whole: Approximately two months post-transplant, alpha-beta T cells reportedly originated from several hundred expanded graft clones. Diversity of TCRbeta at day 60 was high in some patients, arising from surviving recipient T cells and thymic progenitors. It was newly produced T cells that mostly accounted for T-cell counts and diversity one year after transplant.

A library of TCRbeta sequences, prepared with unique molecular identifiers, was generated. From the PCR reads, TCRdb called clonotypes with MiXCR, one entry per CDR3 protein. The data show about 130,000 distinct CDR3 sequences, 8.5% to 10% seen once. The germline V and J ends were trimmed by 8 bases and 4 bases, with 15 bases remaining between them. Germline V gives CDR1 MDHEN, CDR2 SYDVKM. The CDR3 runs to 14 residues. The source material was PBMCs, mostly from graft donor cells, sampled 180 days after TCRalphabeta/CD19-depleted stem cell transplant. The clonotype comes from a girl under three years old who had a stem cell transplant for combined immunodeficiency, so the T cells may come from the graft donor. The V gene is TRBV28, the J gene TRBJ2-1; possible D gene TRBD2, 5 bases. The CDR3 nucleotides read TGTGCCAGCGAGTCCAGCCGAGGGTACAATGAGCAGTTCTTC. It specifies CASESSRGYNEQFF.